This is a list of T cell receptor beta chains from one sample in a study of PD-1 blockade in classical Hodgkin lymphoma. Produced via immunoSEQ multiplex PCR; TCRdb's table is partial and in-frame only. This sample has roughly 16,000 clones; roughly 82% occur once, and the top ten carry 27%. The sequencing here drew on peripheral blood mononuclear cells (PBMCs), taken before the second cycle of nivolumab. These receptors originate from a human donor with classical Hodgkin lymphoma. The CDR3 runs from the conserved cysteine through the conserved F or W. A D gene is named only where the DNA matches it firmly. Size tells how often a clone was seen (once, few, many) or the class of an expanded clone, and some rows leave it out.

d_call,j_call,v_call,clone_size,cdr3_aa,cdr3_nt
.,TRBJ2-2,TRBV7-6,.,CASRPTPRPGELFF,TGTGCCAGCAGGCCCACCCCCCGACCCGGGGAGCTGTTTTTT
TRBD1,TRBJ2-7,TRBV9,.,CASSGGQGVYYEQYF,TGTGCCAGCAGCGGAGGACAGGGGGTCTACTACGAGCAGTACTTC
TRBD2,TRBJ2-7,TRBV9,.,CASSVGGLAGVEQYF,TGTGCCAGCAGCGTCGGGGGACTAGCGGGGGTTGAGCAGTACTTC
TRBD2,TRBJ2-7,TRBV7-8,few,CASSLAGGETRYEQYF,TGTGCCAGCAGCTTAGCGGGGGGGGAAACCCGATACGAGCAGTACTTC
.,TRBJ1-1,TRBV7-6,.,CASSLDQGREAFF,TGTGCCAGCAGCTTAGATCAGGGGCGGGAAGCTTTCTTT
.,TRBJ1-2,TRBV10-3,.,CAIRGQGLGGYTF,TGTGCCATCAGAGGGCAGGGGCTTGGTGGCTACACCTTC
.,TRBJ1-1,TRBV2,.,CASSEDSTRYTEAFF,TGTGCCAGCAGTGAAGACAGTACAAGGTACACTGAAGCTTTCTTT
TRBD1,TRBJ1-2,TRBV29-1,.,CHGQGDYGYTF,TGCCACGGGCAGGGGGACTATGGCTACACCTTC
.,TRBJ2-7,TRBV28,.,CASSFSGFQYF,TGTGCCAGCAGTTTTTCGGGTTTCCAGTACTTC
.,TRBJ2-6,TRBV5-1,once,CASSFWGRANVLTF,TGCGCCAGCAGCTTTTGGGGTAGGGCCAACGTCCTGACTTTC
TRBD2,TRBJ2-7,TRBV28,.,CASISSGGAGEQYF,TGTGCCAGCATTTCTAGCGGGGGGGCGGGCGAGCAGTACTTC
TRBD2,TRBJ2-5,TRBV2,.,CASSEGGGAGETQYF,TGTGCCAGCAGTGAAGGCGGGGGGGCCGGTGAGACCCAGTACTTC
.,TRBJ2-1,TRBV5-1,.,CASSLGGSSYNEQFF,TGCGCCAGCAGCTTGGGAGGGAGCTCCTACAATGAGCAGTTCTTC
.,TRBJ2-7,TRBV11-2,.,CASSLGNYEQYF,TGTGCCAGCAGCTTGGGGAATTACGAGCAGTACTTC
TRBD1,TRBJ1-2,TRBV19,.,CASTPLTPGKGAPNGYTF,TGTGCCAGTACCCCTCTCACTCCCGGTAAGGGGGCCCCGAATGGCTACACCTTC
TRBD2,TRBJ2-5,TRBV11-3,.,CASSPRRGVEETQYF,TGTGCCAGCAGCCCGAGACGGGGGGTTGAAGAGACCCAGTACTTC
.,TRBJ2-7,TRBV7-2,.,CASSPGVGSPQYF,TGTGCCAGCAGCCCCGGGGTGGGTTCGCCGCAGTACTTC
.,TRBJ1-1,TRBV6-1,few,CASSEAADRAFF,TGTGCCAGCAGTGAAGCGGCAGACCGAGCTTTCTTT
.,TRBJ1-1,TRBV10-3,.,CAISESRGGGADTEAFF,TGTGCCATCAGTGAGTCTAGGGGAGGAGGGGCGGACACTGAAGCTTTCTTT
.,TRBJ2-5,TRBV9,once,CASSVGTMYQETQYF,TGTGCCAGCAGCGTTGGCACAATGTACCAAGAGACCCAGTACTTC
.,TRBJ2-7,TRBV7-6,.,CASSLSRLGEQYF,TGTGCCAGCAGCTTAAGCAGGTTGGGGGAGCAGTACTTC
.,TRBJ2-7,TRBV7-2,.,CASSLEGGLTYEQYF,TGTGCCAGCAGCTTAGAGGGCGGATTGACCTACGAGCAGTACTTC
.,TRBJ1-6,TRBV16,.,CASSQEVGGNSPLHF,TGTGCCAGCAGCCAAGAGGTGGGGGGTAATTCACCCCTCCACTTT
.,TRBJ2-5,TRBV25-1,.,CATLRETQYF,TGTGCCACCCTTAGAGAGACCCAGTACTTC
.,TRBJ1-1,TRBV5-1,.,CASSSDTFNMNTEAFF,TGCGCCAGCAGCTCCGACACCTTCAACATGAACACTGAAGCTTTCTTT
.,TRBJ2-7,TRBV14,.,CASSQERYEQYF,TGTGCCAGCAGCCAAGAGAGGTACGAGCAGTACTTC
.,TRBJ1-1,TRBV28,.,CASSLKGFEAFF,TGTGCCAGCAGTTTAAAGGGGTTTGAAGCTTTCTTT
TRBD1,TRBJ1-1,TRBV10-3,.,CAISTRTGGSTEAFF,TGTGCCATCAGTACTCGGACAGGGGGCAGTACTGAAGCTTTCTTT
TRBD2,TRBJ2-4,TRBV19,.,CASSTGAGGVTKNIQYF,TGTGCCAGTAGTACAGGAGCCGGGGGGGTTACAAAAAACATTCAGTACTTC
TRBD2,TRBJ2-1,TRBV28,medium-sized,CASSLSGGSYNEQFF,TGTGCCAGCAGTTTAAGCGGGGGGTCCTACAATGAGCAGTTCTTC
.,TRBJ1-4,TRBV7-8,few,CASSFLTRGTNEKLFF,TGTGCCAGCAGCTTCCTGACGAGGGGGACTAATGAAAAACTGTTTTTT
.,TRBJ2-5,TRBV5-8,.,CASSLLGSGTQYF,TGTGCCAGCAGCTTGTTGGGGTCAGGGACCCAGTACTTC
.,TRBJ2-2,TRBV30,once,CAWSVELAGSGELFF,TGTGCCTGGAGCGTGGAGCTAGCCGGCTCCGGGGAGCTGTTTTTT
.,TRBJ2-1,TRBV25-1,.,CASSEYRVIQRGEQFF,TGTGCCAGCAGTGAATACAGGGTCATTCAAAGGGGTGAGCAGTTCTTC
.,TRBJ1-1,TRBV7-3,.,CASKHTENTEAFF,TGTGCCAGCAAACACACGGAGAACACTGAAGCTTTCTTT
.,TRBJ2-3,TRBV7-8,.,CASRQTLGDTQYF,TGTGCCAGCAGACAAACCTTGGGCGATACGCAGTATTTT
.,TRBJ1-5,TRBV30,.,CAWGPRTDQPQHF,TGTGCCTGGGGACCCAGGACGGATCAGCCCCAGCATTTT
TRBD2,TRBJ2-5,TRBV11-3,.,CASSLGFGGEQETQYF,TGTGCCAGCAGCTTAGGGTTCGGGGGGGAACAAGAGACCCAGTACTTC
TRBD2,TRBJ2-2,TRBV4-3,.,CASSQVSAGLAGGRTGELFF,TGCGCCAGCAGCCAAGTGTCTGCGGGACTAGCGGGGGGGCGGACCGGGGAGCTGTTTTTT
.,TRBJ1-1,TRBV6-6,few,CASSLSGGETEAFF,TGTGCCAGCAGCCTCAGTGGGGGGGAGACTGAAGCTTTCTTT
.,TRBJ1-2,TRBV19,.,CASSRFDGGYGYTF,TGTGCCAGTAGTAGGTTCGACGGAGGCTATGGCTACACCTTC
TRBD2,TRBJ2-3,TRBV19,.,CASSILLAGGTDTQYF,TGTGCCAGTAGTATTCTTCTAGCGGGGGGTACAGATACGCAGTATTTT
TRBD1,TRBJ2-7,TRBV10-3,.,CAISPGQGPYEQYF,TGTGCCATCAGCCCGGGACAGGGTCCCTACGAGCAGTACTTC
.,TRBJ2-2,TRBV19,.,CASSINRLNTGELFF,TGTGCCAGTAGTATTAACCGTTTAAACACCGGGGAGCTGTTTTTT
.,TRBJ2-4,TRBV19,.,CASSSTWRGIQYF,TGTGCCAGTAGCAGCACCTGGAGGGGCATTCAGTACTTC
TRBD1,TRBJ1-2,TRBV27,.,CASSQGTGPNYGYTF,TGTGCCAGCAGTCAGGGGACAGGGCCGAACTATGGCTACACCTTC
TRBD2,TRBJ2-1,TRBV4-1,.,CASSQDQGSGANNEQFF,TGCGCCAGCAGCCAAGATCAAGGGAGCGGGGCTAACAATGAGCAGTTCTTC
TRBD1,TRBJ1-4,TRBV18,.,CASLAGQVNEKLFF,TGTGCCAGCTTAGCGGGACAGGTTAATGAAAAACTGTTTTTT
.,TRBJ1-1,TRBV19,.,CASSIGRDMNTEAFF,TGTGCCAGTAGTATAGGAAGGGATATGAACACTGAAGCTTTCTTT
.,TRBJ2-1,TRBV2,hyperexpanded,CASIARGYNEQFF,TGTGCCAGCATTGCGCGGGGTTACAATGAGCAGTTCTTC
TRBD1,TRBJ1-2,TRBV5-1,.,CASSPTGERARGYTF,TGCGCCAGCAGCCCTACAGGGGAACGGGCCCGAGGCTACACCTTC
.,TRBJ1-4,TRBV11-1,.,CASSLGEKLFF,TGTGCCAGCAGCTTGGGTGAAAAACTGTTTTTT